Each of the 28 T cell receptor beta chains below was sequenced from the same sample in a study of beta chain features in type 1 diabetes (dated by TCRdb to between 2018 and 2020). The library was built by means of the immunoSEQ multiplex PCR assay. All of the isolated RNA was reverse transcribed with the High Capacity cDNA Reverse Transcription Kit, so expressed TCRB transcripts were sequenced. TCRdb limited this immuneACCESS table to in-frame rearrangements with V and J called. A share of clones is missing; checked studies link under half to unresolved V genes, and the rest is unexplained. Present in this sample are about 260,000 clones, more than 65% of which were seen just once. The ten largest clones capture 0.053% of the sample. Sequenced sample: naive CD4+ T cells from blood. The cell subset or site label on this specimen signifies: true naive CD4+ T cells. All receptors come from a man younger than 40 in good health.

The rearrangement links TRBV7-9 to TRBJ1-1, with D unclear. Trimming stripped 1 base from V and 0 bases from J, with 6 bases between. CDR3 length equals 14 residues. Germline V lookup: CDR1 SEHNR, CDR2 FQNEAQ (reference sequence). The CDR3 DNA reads TGTGCCAGCAGCTTAGTTCTGGTGAACACTGAAGCTTTCTTT. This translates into CASSLVLVNTEAFF.

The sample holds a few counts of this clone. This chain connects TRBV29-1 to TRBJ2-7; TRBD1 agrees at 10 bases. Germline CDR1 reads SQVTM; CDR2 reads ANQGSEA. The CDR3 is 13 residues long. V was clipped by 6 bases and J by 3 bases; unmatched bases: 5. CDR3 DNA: TGCAGCGTCTTAGACAGGGGGCACTACGAGCAGTACTTC. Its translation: CSVLDRGHYEQYF.

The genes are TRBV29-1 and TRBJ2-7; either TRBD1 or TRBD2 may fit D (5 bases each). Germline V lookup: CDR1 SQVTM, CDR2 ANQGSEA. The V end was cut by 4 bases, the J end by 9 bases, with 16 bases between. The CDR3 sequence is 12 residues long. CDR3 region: CSVVGTGLGQYF. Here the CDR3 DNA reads TGCAGCGTTGTGGGGACCGGCCTCGGGCAGTACTTC.

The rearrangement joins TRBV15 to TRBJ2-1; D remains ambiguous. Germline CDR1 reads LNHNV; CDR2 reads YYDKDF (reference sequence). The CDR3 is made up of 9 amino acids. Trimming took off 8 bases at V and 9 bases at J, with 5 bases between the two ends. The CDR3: CATRFEQFF. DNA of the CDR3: TGTGCCACCCGGTTTGAGCAGTTCTTC.

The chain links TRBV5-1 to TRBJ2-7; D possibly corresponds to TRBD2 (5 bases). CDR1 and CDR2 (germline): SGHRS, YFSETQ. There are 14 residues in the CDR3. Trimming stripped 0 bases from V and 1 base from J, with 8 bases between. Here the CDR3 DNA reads TGCGCCAGCAGCTTGGAGGCGGGTTCCTACGAGCAGTACTTC. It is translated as CASSLEAGSYEQYF.

In DNA form, the CDR3 reads TGTGCCAGCAGGCCGGGACTCCGCACAGATACGCAGTATTTT. It is translated as CASRPGLRTDTQYF. The chain couples TRBV6-5 to TRBJ2-3; weak D call: TRBD2 (6 bases). The germline gives CDR1 MNHEY, CDR2 SVGAGI. The CDR3 is made up of 14 amino acids. V lost 6 bases and J lost 1, with 11 bases in between.

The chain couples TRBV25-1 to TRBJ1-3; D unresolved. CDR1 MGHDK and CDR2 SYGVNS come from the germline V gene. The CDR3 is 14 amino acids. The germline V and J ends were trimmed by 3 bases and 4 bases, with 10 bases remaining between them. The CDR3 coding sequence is TGTGCCAGCAGTGATCGGGGATCCGGAAACACCATATATTTT. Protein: CASSDRGSGNTIYF.

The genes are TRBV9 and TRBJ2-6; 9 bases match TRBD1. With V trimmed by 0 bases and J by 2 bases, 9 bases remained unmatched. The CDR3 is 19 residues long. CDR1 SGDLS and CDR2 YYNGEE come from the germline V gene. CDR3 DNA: TGTGCCAGCAGCGTAGCTTGGGTGGACAGGGGACCTGGGGCCAACGTCCTGACTTTC. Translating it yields CASSVAWVDRGPGANVLTF.

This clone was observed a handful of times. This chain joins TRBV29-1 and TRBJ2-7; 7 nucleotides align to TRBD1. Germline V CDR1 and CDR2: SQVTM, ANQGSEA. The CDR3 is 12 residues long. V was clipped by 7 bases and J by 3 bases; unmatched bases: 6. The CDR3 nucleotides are TGCAGCGGCCGGGACAGCCTCTACGAGCAGTACTTC. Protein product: CSGRDSLYEQYF.

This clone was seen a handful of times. The CDR3 reads CASGPGQGQETQYF. The CDR3, as DNA: TGTGCCAGCGGCCCGGGACAGGGGCAAGAGACCCAGTACTTC. This chain connects TRBV6-6 to TRBJ2-5, with 10 positions matching TRBD1. Unmatched junction bases numbered 5, after V lost 8 bases and J lost 2 bases. Germline V gives CDR1 MNHNY, CDR2 SVGAGI (reference sequence). This CDR3 comprises 14 residues.

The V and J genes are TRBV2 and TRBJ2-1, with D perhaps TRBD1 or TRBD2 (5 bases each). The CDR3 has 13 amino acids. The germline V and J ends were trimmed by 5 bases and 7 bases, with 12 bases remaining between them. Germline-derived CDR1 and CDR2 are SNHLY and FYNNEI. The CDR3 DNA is TGTGCCAGCAGTCCCGGGACCCTGAATGAGCAGTTCTTC. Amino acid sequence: CASSPGTLNEQFF.

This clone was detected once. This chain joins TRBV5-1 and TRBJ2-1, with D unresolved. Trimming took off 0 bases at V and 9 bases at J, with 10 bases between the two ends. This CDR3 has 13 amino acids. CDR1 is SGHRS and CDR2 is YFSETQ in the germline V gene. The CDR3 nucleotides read TGCGCCAGCAGCTTGGAATTACGCGGTGAGCAGTTCTTC. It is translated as CASSLELRGEQFF. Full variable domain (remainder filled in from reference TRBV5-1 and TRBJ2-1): KAGVTQTPRYLIKTRGQQVTLSCSPISGHRSVSWYQQTPGQGLQFLFEYFSETQRNKGNFPGRFSGRQFSNSRSEMNVSTLELGDSALYLCASSLELRGEQFFGPGTRLTVL.

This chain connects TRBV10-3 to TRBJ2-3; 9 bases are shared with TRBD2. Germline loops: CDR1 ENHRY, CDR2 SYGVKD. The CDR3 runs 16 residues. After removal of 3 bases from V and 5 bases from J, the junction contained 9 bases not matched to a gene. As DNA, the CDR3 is TGTGCCATCAGTGACGGCGGGAGGGTGTCTGGAGATACGCAGTATTTT. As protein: CAISDGGRVSGDTQYF.

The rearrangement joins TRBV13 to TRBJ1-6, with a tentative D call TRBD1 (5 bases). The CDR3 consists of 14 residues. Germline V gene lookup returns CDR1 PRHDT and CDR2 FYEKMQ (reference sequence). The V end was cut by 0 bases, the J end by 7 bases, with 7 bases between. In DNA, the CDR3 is TGTGCCAGCAGCTTAGGACGACAGAATTCACCCCTCCACTTT. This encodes CASSLGRQNSPLHF.

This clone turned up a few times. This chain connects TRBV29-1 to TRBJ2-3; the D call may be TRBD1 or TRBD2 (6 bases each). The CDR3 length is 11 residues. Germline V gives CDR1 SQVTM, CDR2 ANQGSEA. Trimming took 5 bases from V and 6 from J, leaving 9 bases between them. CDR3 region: CSVRGGDTQYF. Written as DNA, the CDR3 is TGCAGCGTTCGAGGGGGGGATACGCAGTATTTT.

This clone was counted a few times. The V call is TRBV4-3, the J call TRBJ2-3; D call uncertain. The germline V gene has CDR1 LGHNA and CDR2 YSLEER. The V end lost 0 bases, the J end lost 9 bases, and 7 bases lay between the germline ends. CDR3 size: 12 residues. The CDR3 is CASSQDRLTQYF. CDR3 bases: TGCGCCAGCAGCCAAGATCGACTGACGCAGTATTTT.

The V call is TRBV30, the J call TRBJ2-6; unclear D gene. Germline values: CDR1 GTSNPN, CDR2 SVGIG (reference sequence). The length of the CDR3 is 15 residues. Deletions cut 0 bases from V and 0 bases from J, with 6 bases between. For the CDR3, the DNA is TGTGCCTGGAGTGTATCCGTCTCTGGGGCCAACGTCCTGACTTTC. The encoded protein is CAWSVSVSGANVLTF.

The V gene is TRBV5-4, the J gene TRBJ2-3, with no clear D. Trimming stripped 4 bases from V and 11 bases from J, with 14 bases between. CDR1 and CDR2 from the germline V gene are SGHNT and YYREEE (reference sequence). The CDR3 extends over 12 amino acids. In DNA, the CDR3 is TGTGCCAGCAGCGCAACGTCTTCCCAGCAGTATTTT. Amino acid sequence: CASSATSSQQYF. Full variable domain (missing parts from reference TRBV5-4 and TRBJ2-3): ETGVTQSPTHLIKTRGQQVTLRCSSQSGHNTVSWYQQALGQGPQFIFQYYREEENGRGNFPPRFSGLQFPNYSSELNVNALELDDSALYLCASSATSSQQYFGPGTRLTVL.

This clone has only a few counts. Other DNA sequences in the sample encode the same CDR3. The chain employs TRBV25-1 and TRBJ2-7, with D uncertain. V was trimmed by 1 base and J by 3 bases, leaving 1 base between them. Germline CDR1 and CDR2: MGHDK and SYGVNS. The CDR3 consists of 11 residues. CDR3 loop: CASSEFYEQYF. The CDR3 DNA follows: TGTGCCAGCAGTGAATTCTACGAGCAGTACTTC.

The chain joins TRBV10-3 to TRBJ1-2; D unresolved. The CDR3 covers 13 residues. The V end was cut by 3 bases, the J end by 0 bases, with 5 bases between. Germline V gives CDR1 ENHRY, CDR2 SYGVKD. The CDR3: CAISDKSNYGYTF. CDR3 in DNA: TGTGCCATCAGTGACAAGTCTAACTATGGCTACACCTTC.

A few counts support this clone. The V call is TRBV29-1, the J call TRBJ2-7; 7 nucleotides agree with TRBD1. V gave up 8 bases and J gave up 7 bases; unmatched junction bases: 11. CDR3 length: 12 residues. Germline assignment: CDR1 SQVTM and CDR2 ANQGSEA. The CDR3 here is CSTGDTRWEQYF. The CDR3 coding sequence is TGCAGCACAGGGGACACCCGCTGGGAGCAGTACTTC.

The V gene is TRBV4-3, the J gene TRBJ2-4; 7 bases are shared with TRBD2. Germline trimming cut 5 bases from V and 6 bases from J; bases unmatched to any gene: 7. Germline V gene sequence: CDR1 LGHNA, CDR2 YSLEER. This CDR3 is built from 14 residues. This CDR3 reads CASSAGTTGNIQYF. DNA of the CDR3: TGCGCCAGCAGCGCCGGGACTACGGGAAACATTCAGTACTTC.

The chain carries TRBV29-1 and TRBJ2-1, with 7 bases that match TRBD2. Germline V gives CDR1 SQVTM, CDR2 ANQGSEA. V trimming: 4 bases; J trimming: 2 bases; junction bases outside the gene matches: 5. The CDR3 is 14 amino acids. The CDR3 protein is CSVGGGIAYNEQFF. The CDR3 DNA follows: TGCAGCGTTGGGGGGGGAATTGCCTACAATGAGCAGTTCTTC.

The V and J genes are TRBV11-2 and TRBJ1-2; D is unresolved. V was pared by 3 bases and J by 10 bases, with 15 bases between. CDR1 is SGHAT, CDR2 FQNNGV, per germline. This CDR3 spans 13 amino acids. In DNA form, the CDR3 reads TGTGCCAGCAGCTTCCGTGACGTACTAAACTACACCTTC. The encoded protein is CASSFRDVLNYTF.

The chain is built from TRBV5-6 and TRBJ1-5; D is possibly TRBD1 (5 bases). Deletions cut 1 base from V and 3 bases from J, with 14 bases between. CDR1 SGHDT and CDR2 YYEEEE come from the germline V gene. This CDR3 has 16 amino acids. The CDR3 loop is CASSLRGLGTNQPQHF. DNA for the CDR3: TGTGCCAGCAGCTTGAGGGGATTGGGGACCAATCAGCCCCAGCATTTT.

The CDR3 is CASSGGLAGTGRANVLTF. The CDR3 DNA reads TGTGCCAGCAGTGGAGGACTAGCGGGCACCGGCCGGGCCAACGTCCTGACTTTC. The V gene is TRBV25-1, the J gene TRBJ2-6; 11 positions match TRBD2. The germline V gene encodes CDR1 MGHDK and CDR2 SYGVNS. This CDR3 contains 18 residues. The V gene end was trimmed by 4 bases and the J gene end by 5 bases; junction bases not matched to a gene: 10.

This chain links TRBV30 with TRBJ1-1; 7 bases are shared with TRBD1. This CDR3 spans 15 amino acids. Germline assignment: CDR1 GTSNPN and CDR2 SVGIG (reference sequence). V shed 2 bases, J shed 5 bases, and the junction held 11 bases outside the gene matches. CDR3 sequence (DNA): TGTGCCTGGAGTTCGTACAGGGGCTCGAGGACTGAAGCTTTCTTT. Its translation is CAWSSYRGSRTEAFF.

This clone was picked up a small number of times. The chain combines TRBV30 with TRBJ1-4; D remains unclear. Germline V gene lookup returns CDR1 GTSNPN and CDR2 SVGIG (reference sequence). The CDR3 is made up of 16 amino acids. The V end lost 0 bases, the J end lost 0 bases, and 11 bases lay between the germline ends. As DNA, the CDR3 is TGTGCCTGGAGTGTACGTAGGTGGACAACTAATGAAAAACTGTTTTTT. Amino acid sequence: CAWSVRRWTTNEKLFF.